The TCR beta chain under discussion was sequenced for a study of shared clonotypes between healthy human individuals. Selected positively for CCR7 and CD45RO-negative, naive CD8 cells excluded terminally differentiated effector memory CD45RA+ cells. Turning to this clone: Its antigen remains unknown.

Notes on the study in general: The authors sampled blood alone, and tissue repertoires likely differ. Rarefaction showed that sequencing of sorted subsets was incomplete (despite large depth). For naive CD4 cells, approximately 4.8% of clonotypes were shared across a few donors. Generally, estimated richness proved larger in naive subsets than it did in memory subsets.

V was pared by 2 bases and J by 4 bases, with 8 bases between. This CDR3 comprises 13 residues. Germline lookup yields CDR1 SGHDN and CDR2 FVKESK. Assay: immunoSEQ multiplex PCR; the TCRdb copy retains only in-frame clones and omits some. The sample includes 550,000 to 750,000 clones, around 90% of them seen just once. The source of this sequence is a man aged 30 to 39 in good health. The chain joins TRBV14 to TRBJ1-2; D not certain. Sequenced input: naive CD8+ T cells sorted from blood. The CDR3 spells CASSQRGGYGYTF. CDR3 nucleotides: TGTGCCAGCAGCCAAAGAGGCGGCTATGGCTACACCTTC.